This record covers a single TCR beta chain. The clone's antigen remains unknown. Nothing much larger sits one base from this clone, and base qualities are not available. The data belong to a study of T cells in Graves' hyperthyroidism and ophthalmopathy (dated 2019 in TCRdb). About the full investigation: Peripheral blood was collected at initial diagnosis, before any treatment. To identify TCR V-J signatures that set the groups apart, the researchers used a discovery cohort of 100 patients, made up of around 42 with Graves' ophthalmopathy and 57 with stable Graves' hyperthyroidism. Whether ophthalmopathy could be predicted prospectively was tested in an independent validation cohort made up of approximately 19 hyperthyroidism patients plus 17 patients who later progressed to ophthalmopathy. Thyroid tissue and blood T-cell repertoires from roughly 6 Graves' hyperthyroidism patients were also compared in the study. The approximately 90 discovery patients were randomly split 7:3 into training and test sets. Following sampling, methimazole starting at 30 mg daily was given to hyperthyroidism patients, and high-dose intravenous methylprednisolone was given to ophthalmopathy patients. TCR Vbeta CDR3 sequencing of roughly 140 peripheral blood samples (over 40 ophthalmopathy, roughly 72 hyperthyroidism and roughly 17 progressor patients) is reported in the paper.

The CDR3 has 16 amino acids, counting the end cysteine and phenylalanine. The DNA shown is the 48-base CDR3, in frame from base 1. V is shortened by 1 base, J by 5 bases, and the region joining them spans 21 bases. CDR1 and CDR2 were assigned from the germline V gene as SQVTM and ANQGSEA. The TCR beta CDR3 regions were amplified from RNA transcripts. For the first round of RT-PCR on the TCR CDR3, the HTBI primer set was used together with the Qiagen OneStep RT-PCR kit. Libraries were constructed in a second round of multiplex PCR, after which size selection and purification were performed. The libraries were sequenced on an Illumina HiSeq2000 using paired-end 100 bp reads. As for the authors' bioinformatics: SOAPnuke was used to process the raw data, with reads discarded if the reads contained adapters or uncalled bases, had a mean Phred below 15, or lacked an exact constant-primer or identifier match. High-quality paired reads were merged using COPE v1.2.5, and each unique nucleotide sequence was defined as a clonotype. Clonotypes were aligned to IMGT TRBV, TRBD and TRBJ reference segments using MiTCR v1.1. The analysis included only V-J combinations with a frequency above 0.0001, which together covered roughly 99% of the repertoires. The TCS score was defined as the ratio of F50 (clonal expansion) to E x V (chaos), calculated using BLOSUM62-based TCRdist between CDR3 peptides within each V-J. Welch's t-statistics and random forest reduced just over 500 V-J features to 13, which were used in a naive Bayes classifier (R e1071). TCRdb passed the public sequencing reads through fastp at Q25 and MiXCR, retaining productive beta sequences. Every distinct CDR3 protein forms one entry, paired with its most common genes and DNA. Clone size and V and J calls follow TCRdb, not the original study. This sample lists 500,000 to 750,000 distinct CDR3 sequences; 13% to 15% were detected once. Around 7% of the sample comes from the top ten.

Summary of the overall study and its limitations: In validation, the model predicted progression to ophthalmopathy with 55% to 71% sensitivity and about 73% specificity, a median of about 6 months before onset. Sample size was not statistically predetermined, and investigators were not blinded to group allocation. Most expanded thyroid clonotypes (frequency above 0.001) were also detected in blood, suggesting blood repertoires may reflect thyroid immune responses. A model built on a 13 V-J signature distinguished ophthalmopathy from stable hyperthyroidism, reaching approximately 89% sensitivity and 81.08% specificity in cross-validation and 80%/75% in testing.

Moderately to severely active disease, a Clinical Activity Score of at least 3, a NOSPECS grade of at least 4, and a duration under 3 months were present in ophthalmopathy patients. Any patient with an uncontrolled infection, another autoimmune disease, pregnancy or lactation was excluded. Clinical symptoms, serum thyroxine and TRAb, thyroid ultrasound, and orbital computed tomography formed the basis for the diagnoses. PBMCs were isolated from 8 to 10 ml of fresh peripheral blood by Ficoll-Paque density gradient centrifugation. Trizol reagent was used to extract total RNA, and RNA quality was then checked on an Agilent 2100 Bioanalyzer.

The clonotype comes from a woman between 18 and 29 years old with Graves' ophthalmopathy. The specimen sequenced was blood. The sequence links TRBV29-1 to TRBJ2-7; the D gene is not confidently resolved. CDR3 protein: CSVEGRTGPKANEQYF. The sequenced DNA is TGCAGCGTTGAAGGGCGTACGGGCCCAAAAGCCAACGAGCAGTACTTC.